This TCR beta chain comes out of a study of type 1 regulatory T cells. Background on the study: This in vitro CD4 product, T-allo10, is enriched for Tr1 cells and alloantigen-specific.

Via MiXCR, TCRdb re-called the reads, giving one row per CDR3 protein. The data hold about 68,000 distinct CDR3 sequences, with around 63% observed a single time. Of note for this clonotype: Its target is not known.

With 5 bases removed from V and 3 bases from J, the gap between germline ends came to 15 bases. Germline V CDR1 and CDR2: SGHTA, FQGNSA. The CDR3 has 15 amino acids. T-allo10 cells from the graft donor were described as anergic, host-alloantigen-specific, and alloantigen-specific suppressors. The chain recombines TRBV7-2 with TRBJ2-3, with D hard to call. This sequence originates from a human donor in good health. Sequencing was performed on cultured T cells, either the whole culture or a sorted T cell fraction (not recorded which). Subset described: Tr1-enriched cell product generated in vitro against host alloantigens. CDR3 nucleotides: TGTGCCAGCAGCCCCCTTCAGCTAGTAACAGATACGCAGTATTTT. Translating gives CASSPLQLVTDTQYF.